A selection of T cell receptor beta chains follows, all from one sample in a study of metastatic and nonmetastatic thyroid tumors. Using MiXCR, TCRdb reanalyzed the PCR reads. This table holds some 46,000 clones, around 25% found once. Sequencing was done on a sample of blood. The receptors were gathered from a male donor with papillary thyroid cancer or a benign thyroid nodule (not recorded which). Some clones in this sample may be carry-over from other donors' samples. CDR3s include the opening cysteine and the closing phenylalanine or tryptophan. The size field is filled for only some rows; it gives once, few, many or a size class.

clone size	V gene	J gene	CDR3 protein
.	TRBV2	TRBJ2-7	CASSSGVYEQYF
few	TRBV6-2/TRBV6-3	TRBJ2-7	CASSSDDRVEQYF
many	TRBV7-9	TRBJ2-5	CASSIRDRGDQETQYF
many	TRBV20-1	TRBJ2-5	CSARKEPNQETQYF
few	TRBV6-7	TRBJ2-7	CASSDSRPGSSYEQYF
.	TRBV28	TRBJ2-7	CASSLTNRGGSYEQYF
many	TRBV29-1	TRBJ1-4	CSVEGTGDNEKLFF
few	TRBV6-5	TRBJ2-7	CASSYGSGLLSYEQYF
few	TRBV14	TRBJ2-5	CASSPRAVLETQYF
many	TRBV20-1	TRBJ1-2	CSARELPGTGGYGYTF